This T cell receptor beta chain was profiled in a study of T cell repertoires in cytomegalovirus infection. Via MiXCR, TCRdb re-called the reads, giving one row per CDR3 protein. In the table there are nearly 650,000 distinct CDR3 sequences, more than 20% of which are singletons. In regard to this clonotype: Antigen unknown.

Findings and caveats of the study: In two of eight donors, the top clonotype was HLA-C-restricted CMV-specific.

Germline V lookup: CDR1 SEHNR, CDR2 FQNEAQ (reference sequence). Trimming removed 2 bases from V and 5 bases from J, with 12 bases in between. The CDR3 covers 14 residues. What was sequenced was CD8+ T cells from PBMCs. The rearrangement links TRBV7-9 to TRBJ2-5, with no clear D. The source of this sequence is a human donor in good health (CMV status not recorded). Some clones in this sample may be carry-over from other donors' samples. CDR3 DNA: TGTGCCAGCAGCTTAAACCCGTACGTGGAGACCCAGTACTTC. As protein: CASSLNPYVETQYF.